A single count supports the clone carrying this TCR beta chain. Its target is unknown. Both 60 Vbeta primers and 13 Jbeta primers went into the PCR. Generated by immunoSEQ multiplex PCR, the TCRdb table keeps only in-frame clones and is missing some. The data contain around 91,000 clones, roughly two thirds of them singletons. V gave up 4 bases and J gave up 2 bases; unmatched junction bases: 5. CDR1 and CDR2 from the germline V gene are SGHRS and YFSETQ. CDR3 length equals 14 residues. This entry comes from a study of cytomegalovirus exposure and HLA in healthy donors. Study observations and caveats: Researchers reported that three CMV-associated chains were confirmed in vitro as CMV antigen-specific.

Sequenced: PBMCs. The chain has TRBV5-1 and TRBJ2-5; 7 positions agree with TRBD2. This sequence originates from a human donor in good health. The CDR3 sequence is CASSHGLVQETQYF. The CDR3, as DNA: TGCGCCAGCAGCCATGGACTAGTTCAAGAGACCCAGTACTTC.